This T cell receptor beta chain was documented in a study of T cell changes during pregnancy in multiple sclerosis. Libraries were prepared by immunoSEQ multiplex PCR; TCRdb keeps only in-frame clonotypes and omits some of them. Of 20,000 to 25,000 clones listed, roughly 80% were seen once; the top ten hold more than 15%. V dropped 4 bases and J dropped 4; count of bases not matched to a gene: 8. The CDR3 sequence is 17 residues long. CDR1 is SGHVS and CDR2 is FNYEAQ in the germline V gene. This TCR was recovered from a female donor in good health, enrolled as a control in a pregnancy study. Source: CD8+ T cells from peripheral blood mononuclear cells, taken in the first trimester of pregnancy. The chain carries TRBV7-6 and TRBJ2-2; 11 bases are shared with TRBD1. The DNA for the CDR3 is TGTGCCAGCAGCTCCAGGACAGGGGGCGCGGTCACCGGGGAGCTGTTTTTT. This translates into CASSSRTGGAVTGELFF.